This TCR beta chain came from a study of regulatory T cells in long-lasting Graves disease. The CDR3 runs 13 residues. CDR1 is MNHNS and CDR2 is SASEGT in the germline V gene. Trimming took 7 bases from V and 3 from J; bases not matched to a gene: 4. Documented time point: newly diagnosed GD, antithyroid drugs for less than 3 months. After RNA was extracted from PBMCs, the TCR library was made from it. This clonotype was recorded a few times. What it binds is unknown. General study findings and limits: Persistent Graves' patients showed reduced TCR diversity versus newly diagnosed patients. Persistent disease showed a preference for TRBV28, TRBJ1-2 and TRBJ2-5.

Both iRepertoire HTBI primers and Arm-PCR of CDR3 regions were used to build the TCR beta libraries. TCRdb itself ran the multiplex PCR reads through MiXCR, one entry per CDR3 protein. This table holds roughly 440,000 distinct CDR3 sequences, roughly 15% found once. The same specimen was also included in a second study, on T cells in Graves' hyperthyroidism and ophthalmopathy. This second study notes: Carried out on the TCR CDR3, a first-round RT-PCR used the HTBI primer set.

The sample here was peripheral blood mononuclear cells (PBMCs), taken at new diagnosis, from a patient treated with antithyroid drugs. This TCR derives from a woman under 30 with Graves disease. This sequence joins TRBV6-1 and TRBJ2-7, with 9 bases identical to TRBD2. In DNA form, the CDR3 reads TGTGCCAGCAAATCGCGGGAGGGCTACGAGCAGTACTTC. Translation: CASKSREGYEQYF.